Presented here are 20 T cell receptor beta chains from one specimen sequenced in a study of cytomegalovirus exposure and HLA in healthy donors. The primer mix had 60 Vbeta and 13 Jbeta primers. The data were produced by immunoSEQ multiplex PCR, yet TCRdb's version contains in-frame clones alone and is incomplete. The sample records around 80,000 clones, approximately 60% being singletons. What was sequenced was PBMCs. These receptors were collected from a male donor in good health and CMV-seropositive.

The rearrangement uses TRBV28 and TRBJ2-1; TRBD2 agrees at 9 bases. Germline-derived CDR1 and CDR2 are MDHEN and SYDVKM. Trimming took 8 bases from V and 4 from J; bases not matched to a gene: 21. This CDR3 has 19 amino acids. For the CDR3, the DNA is TGTGCCAGCGGGGCGTTTGCGGGAGGGCCGAGAGATTATTACAATGAGCAGTTCTTC. Protein product: CASGAFAGGPRDYYNEQFF.

This clone was seen only a few times. This chain connects TRBV6-5 to TRBJ2-7; 7 nucleotides match TRBD2. V lost 2 bases to trimming and J lost 4 bases; unmatched junction nucleotides: 8. The CDR3 consists of 15 residues. The germline gives CDR1 MNHEY, CDR2 SVGAGI. CDR3: CASSYLGLADYEQYF. The CDR3 nucleotides read TGTGCCAGCAGTTACCTTGGGCTAGCGGATTACGAGCAGTACTTC.

The V gene is TRBV5-1, the J gene TRBJ2-1; the D is unclear. The CDR3 length is 15 residues. The V and J ends lost 0 bases and 0 bases respectively, with 7 bases between them. Germline V gives CDR1 SGHRS, CDR2 YFSETQ. The CDR3 DNA sequence: TGCGCCAGCAGCTTGGAGCTAAACTCCTACAATGAGCAGTTCTTC. This gives the protein CASSLELNSYNEQFF.

This clone turned up a few times. The chain recombines TRBV10-3 with TRBJ1-1, with TRBD1 as a possible D gene (5 bases). V lost 7 bases to trimming and J lost 7 bases, with 10 bases between them. Germline assignment: CDR1 ENHRY and CDR2 SYGVKD. The CDR3 consists of 11 residues. Here the CDR3 reads CAIKNRGEAFF. In DNA, the CDR3 is TGTGCCATCAAAAATAGGGGTGAAGCTTTCTTT.

The chain links TRBV4-1 to TRBJ1-1; D uncertain. Germline V gene lookup returns CDR1 MGHRA and CDR2 YSYEKL. The V end was cut by 0 bases, the J end by 5 bases, with 13 bases between. CDR3 length equals 15 residues. CDR3 sequence (DNA): TGCGCCAGCAGCCAAGAGAGGCTACGGGGAACTGAAGCTTTCTTT. This codes for CASSQERLRGTEAFF.

This chain joins TRBV6-1 and TRBJ2-2; 7 bases fit TRBD1. The CDR3 length is 14 residues. V shed 6 bases and J 5 bases; nucleotides not matched to a gene: 6. CDR1 and CDR2 from the germline V gene are MNHNS and SASEGT. This CDR3 reads CASRQTGETGELFF. Here the CDR3 DNA reads TGTGCCAGCAGACAAACAGGGGAGACCGGGGAGCTGTTTTTT.

The chain has TRBV7-2 and TRBJ2-2; 9 nucleotides match TRBD2. This CDR3 spans 17 amino acids. Unmatched junction bases numbered 10, after V lost 0 bases and J lost 8 bases. From germline, CDR1 is SGHTA and CDR2 FQGNSA. Here the CDR3 DNA reads TGTGCCAGCAGCTTAGCGCGGAGTAGCGGGAGATCTGGGGAGCTGTTTTTT. Its protein is CASSLARSSGRSGELFF.

The chain uses TRBV7-8 and TRBJ1-2, with a possible D match to TRBD1 (6 bases). V was shortened by 5 bases and J by 6 bases, with 13 bases between the two germline ends. Germline V gene data show CDR1 as SGHVS and CDR2 as FQNEAQ. The CDR3 has 13 residues. Here the CDR3 reads CASSPLNRDGYTF. The CDR3 DNA reads as TGTGCCAGCAGCCCTCTTAACAGGGATGGCTACACCTTC.

The V gene is TRBV4-1, the J gene TRBJ1-2; 10 bases match TRBD1. The CDR3 runs 15 residues. Germline CDR1 is MGHRA and CDR2 is YSYEKL. Trimming cost V 4 bases and J 2 bases; bases outside gene matches: 4. The CDR3: CASSPRTGGNYGYTF. DNA of the CDR3: TGCGCCAGCAGCCCGAGGACAGGGGGAAACTATGGCTACACCTTC.

CDR3 DNA sequence: TGCGCCAGCAGCTGGACAGGTAGCTCCTACGAGCAGTACTTC. Translated: CASSWTGSSYEQYF. V gene TRBV5-1 combines with J gene TRBJ2-7; 7 nucleotides match TRBD1. Trimming cost V 3 bases and J 0 bases; bases outside gene matches: 3. The CDR3 runs to 14 residues. The germline CDR1 and CDR2 sequences are SGHRS and YFSETQ.

There are a few counts of this clone. The same CDR3 is also encoded by other DNA sequences in this sample. The chain combines TRBV5-1 with TRBJ2-2, with 7 positions matching TRBD2. Germline V gives CDR1 SGHRS, CDR2 YFSETQ. After removal of 0 bases from V and 0 bases from J, the junction contained 2 bases not matched to a gene. The CDR3 extends over 16 amino acids. The CDR3 region is CASSLGSGANTGELFF. CDR3 nucleotides: TGCGCCAGCAGCTTGGGAAGCGGGGCGAACACCGGGGAGCTGTTTTTT.

The rearrangement links TRBV10-3 to TRBJ1-5, with D possibly being TRBD1 (5 bases). V lost 0 bases and J lost 4, with 7 bases in between. This CDR3 spans 14 amino acids. CDR1 and CDR2 (germline): ENHRY, SYGVKD. The DNA for the CDR3 is TGTGCCATCAGTGAGTCGGGGGGAAATCAGCCCCAGCATTTT. Translated: CAISESGGNQPQHF.

This chain uses TRBV19 with TRBJ2-3; no firm D call. Trimming pared 1 base from V and 3 bases from J, leaving 5 bases between. Germline CDR1 is LNHDA and CDR2 is SQIVND (reference sequence). The CDR3 extends over 13 amino acids. In nucleotides, the CDR3 is TGTGCCAGTAGTATAGGTTATACAGATACGCAGTATTTT. It yields the protein CASSIGYTDTQYF.

This clone was counted between two and nine times. This rearrangement joins TRBV27 to TRBJ2-7; D gene uncertain. CDR1 is MNHEY and CDR2 is SMNVEV in the germline V gene (reference sequence). Trimming stripped 0 bases from V and 5 bases from J, with 11 bases between. The CDR3 has 14 residues. The CDR3: CASSLSSPPNEQYF. CDR3 in DNA: TGTGCCAGCAGTTTATCGAGTCCCCCCAACGAGCAGTACTTC.

This sequence joins TRBV15 and TRBJ1-5; D gene unclear. The CDR3 has 15 residues. V gave up 3 bases and J gave up 5 bases, with 14 bases separating them. The V gene's germline CDR1 is LNHNV and CDR2 YYDKDF (reference sequence). CDR3 nucleotides: TGTGCCACCAGCAGGGCAGCCGACATTTATCAGCCCCAGCATTTT. Translation gives CATSRAADIYQPQHF.

The chain joins TRBV18 to TRBJ2-3; D perhaps matches TRBD1 (6 bases). V was clipped by 1 base and J by 4 bases, with 12 bases between them. The CDR3 consists of 15 residues. Germline values: CDR1 KGHSH, CDR2 LQKENI. CDR3 protein: CASSPHPRGSDTQYF. The CDR3 nucleotides read TGTGCCAGCTCACCACATCCAAGGGGGTCAGATACGCAGTATTTT.

V usage is TRBV4-3 and J usage is TRBJ1-5; TRBD1 might be the D (5 bases). The CDR3 has 15 residues. Trimming took 0 bases from V and 2 from J, leaving 8 bases between them. Germline V gene lookup returns CDR1 LGHNA and CDR2 YSLEER. CDR3 in amino acids: CASSQDGGGNQPQHF. The CDR3 nucleotides are TGCGCCAGCAGCCAAGACGGGGGGGGCAATCAGCCCCAGCATTTT.

This clone occurred a few times. The V call is TRBV7-9, the J call TRBJ2-2; 10 bases are a match to TRBD2. Losses at the gene ends were 1 base for V and 4 bases for J; bases not matched to a gene: 3. This CDR3 has 16 residues. Germline V gives CDR1 SEHNR, CDR2 FQNEAQ (reference sequence). CDR3 in amino acids: CASSLGPSGSTGELFF. Written as DNA, the CDR3 is TGTGCCAGCAGCTTAGGCCCTAGCGGGAGCACCGGGGAGCTGTTTTTT.

The chain recombines TRBV7-6 with TRBJ2-2; TRBD1 matches 9 bases. The CDR3 is 17 amino acids. With V trimmed by 10 bases and J by 3 bases, 15 bases remained unmatched. Germline V gene data show CDR1 as SGHVS and CDR2 as FNYEAQ. The CDR3: CATLPARDRAYTGELFF. The CDR3 coding sequence is TGTGCCACCCTGCCCGCCCGGGACAGGGCCTACACCGGGGAGCTGTTTTTT.

The chain has TRBV5-4 and TRBJ2-7, with 10 bases that match TRBD2. The junction had 7 bases not matched to a gene; V was cut back by 0 bases and J by 4 bases. The CDR3 runs to 16 residues. Per germline, CDR1 SGHNT and CDR2 YYREEE (reference sequence). CDR3 amino acids: CASSLGGAGGFYEQYF. The DNA for the CDR3 is TGTGCCAGCAGCTTGGGTGGAGCGGGGGGGTTTTACGAGCAGTACTTC. Based on the CDR3 plus reference TRBV5-4 and TRBJ2-7, the full variable domain is ETGVTQSPTHLIKTRGQQVTLRCSSQSGHNTVSWYQQALGQGPQFIFQYYREEENGRGNFPPRFSGLQFPNYSSELNVNALELDDSALYLCASSLGGAGGFYEQYFGPGTRLTVT.